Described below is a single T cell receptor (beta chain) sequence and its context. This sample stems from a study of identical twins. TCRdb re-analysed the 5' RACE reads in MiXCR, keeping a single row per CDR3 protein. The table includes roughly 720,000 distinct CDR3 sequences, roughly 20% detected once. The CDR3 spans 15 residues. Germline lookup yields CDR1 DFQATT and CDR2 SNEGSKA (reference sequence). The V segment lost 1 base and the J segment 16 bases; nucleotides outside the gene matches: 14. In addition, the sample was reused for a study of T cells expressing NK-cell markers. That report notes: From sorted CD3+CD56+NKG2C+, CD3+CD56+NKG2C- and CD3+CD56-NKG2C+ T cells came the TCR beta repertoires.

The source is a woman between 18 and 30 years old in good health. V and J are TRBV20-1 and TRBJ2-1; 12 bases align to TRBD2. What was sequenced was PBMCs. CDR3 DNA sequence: TGCAGTGCTAGAGCAGGACTAGCGGGAAGAGGGACCGGATTCTTC. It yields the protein CSARAGLAGRGTGFF.